What follows are 11 T cell receptor beta chains derived from one specimen sequenced in a study of cytomegalovirus exposure and HLA in healthy donors. Primers for the PCR totalled 60 Vbeta and 13 Jbeta. The assay was immunoSEQ multiplex PCR, and TCRdb's table has in-frame clones only and misses some. Among roughly 100,000 clones listed, 76% were seen once. Material for sequencing was PBMCs. These receptors were obtained from a man in his forties in good health and CMV-seronegative.

As concerns this clone: The germline gene is not matched at one end of the junction; a read error may be the cause. The rearrangement links TRBV5-6 to TRBJ2-1; the match to TRBD1 covers 7 bases. CDR1 and CDR2 (germline): SGHDT, YYEEEE. The CDR3 extends over 16 amino acids. The CDR3 loop reads CTSSLVKGASYNEQFF. Written as DNA, the CDR3 is TGTACCAGCAGCTTGGTGAAGGGGGCGTCCTACAATGAGCAGTTCTTC.

The chain carries TRBV19 and TRBJ1-1; the match to TRBD1 covers 8 bases. The V and J ends lost 3 bases and 4 bases, in that order; junction bases with no gene match: 10. The CDR3 covers 16 residues. Germline assignment: CDR1 LNHDA and CDR2 SQIVND (reference sequence). The CDR3 reads CASSMQMTGTGTEAFF. The CDR3 coding sequence is TGTGCCAGTAGTATGCAGATGACAGGGACAGGCACTGAAGCTTTCTTT.

This clone has only a few counts. The gene calls are TRBV5-5 and TRBJ1-5; D not resolved. The germline V and J ends were trimmed by 0 bases and 6 bases, with 16 bases remaining between them. This CDR3 is built from 16 residues. The germline CDR1 and CDR2 sequences are SGHKS and YYEKEE (reference sequence). The CDR3 sequence: CASSLEEGTYTQPQHF. The CDR3 region has the DNA TGTGCCAGCAGCTTGGAGGAGGGAACTTACACTCAGCCCCAGCATTTT.

The chain uses TRBV19 and TRBJ2-5; a weak D match, TRBD2 (5 bases). V lost 3 bases to trimming and J lost 5 bases, with 16 bases between them. The CDR3 has 15 amino acids. Per the germline V gene, CDR1 is LNHDA and CDR2 is SQIVND (reference sequence). CDR3 loop: CASSIWTAGRETQYF. CDR3 nucleotides: TGTGCCAGTAGTATCTGGACCGCGGGCCGGGAGACCCAGTACTTC. The full variable domain, its missing parts supplied by reference TRBV19 and TRBJ2-5, is DGGITQSPKYLFRKEGQNVTLSCEQNLNHDAMYWYRQDPGQGLRLIYYSQIVNDFQKGDIAEGYSVSREKKESFPLTVTSAQKNPTAFYLCASSIWTAGRETQYFGPGTRLLVL.

The J gene is TRBJ1-2, the V gene TRBV5-4; no definite D call. Trimming left V 2 bases short and J 0 bases short, with 8 bases between. CDR3 length: 14 amino acids. The germline V gene encodes CDR1 SGHNT and CDR2 YYREEE (reference sequence). The CDR3 nucleotides read TGTGCCAGCAGCTTAAGACAAGCTAACTATGGCTACACCTTC. It specifies CASSLRQANYGYTF.

The rearrangement joins TRBV28 to TRBJ2-2; 10 bases are shared with TRBD1. Germline V gene data show CDR1 as MDHEN and CDR2 as SYDVKM. V trimming: 4 bases; J trimming: 7 bases; junction bases outside the gene matches: 3. The length of the CDR3 is 14 residues. CDR3 DNA sequence: TGTGCCAGCAGTTCGGACAGGGGGTTCGGGGAGCTGTTTTTT. This translates into CASSSDRGFGELFF.

The chain recombines TRBV19 with TRBJ2-2; TRBD2 matches at 11 bases. The CDR3 consists of 18 residues. Germline V CDR1 and CDR2: LNHDA, SQIVND (reference sequence). The J segment lost 6 bases and the V segment lost 3 bases, leaving 12 bases of the junction unmatched. The CDR3 DNA reads as TGTGCCAGTAGTATTAGCGGGGGGGCCGTAGTAGTTGCCGGGGAGCTGTTTTTT. Translating gives CASSISGGAVVVAGELFF.

The rearrangement joins TRBV2 to TRBJ2-5, with 7 bases fitting TRBD2. Germline loops: CDR1 SNHLY, CDR2 FYNNEI. CDR3 size: 14 residues. V lost 8 bases, J lost 2 bases, and 8 bases stayed unmatched. CDR3 in amino acids: CASSAGTTQETQYF. The CDR3 nucleotides read TGTGCCAGCTCCGCAGGGACTACTCAAGAGACCCAGTACTTC.

The V and J genes are TRBV7-9 and TRBJ1-2; D is possibly TRBD1 (6 bases). Trimming cost V 6 bases and J 5 bases, with 25 bases left between them. Germline V gives CDR1 SEHNR, CDR2 FQNEAQ (reference sequence). The CDR3 totals 17 residues. CDR3 sequence reads: CASRSSGEMDSLYGYTF. The CDR3 nucleotides are TGTGCCAGCAGATCCTCAGGGGAAATGGATTCACTTTATGGCTACACCTTC.

The chain recombines TRBV10-3 with TRBJ1-2; TRBD1 matches 11 bases. The germline gives CDR1 ENHRY, CDR2 SYGVKD. The V gene end was trimmed by 6 bases and the J gene end by 3 bases; junction bases not matched to a gene: 6. This CDR3 region has 15 residues. CDR3 bases: TGTGCCATCAGAGGGACAGGGGGACTTGACTATGGCTACACCTTC. Translation gives CAIRGTGGLDYGYTF.

This clone was counted between two and nine times. In DNA form, the CDR3 reads TGTGCCAGCAGCCCCACGGGTTTAGGCTACACCTTC. This gives the protein CASSPTGLGYTF. The chain combines TRBV9 with TRBJ1-2; no definite D call. Germline CDR1 is SGDLS and CDR2 is YYNGEE. V lost 4 bases and J lost 8, with 12 bases in between. The CDR3 is 12 amino acids.